The clone carrying this T cell receptor beta chain has just one count. Its antigen is undetermined. The data are from a study of metastatic and nonmetastatic thyroid tumors. Study as a whole: Repertoires of blood and of tissue (tumor or nodule) from malignant and benign thyroid patients were compared. Points from the study as a whole: Significantly greater TCR beta diversity was reportedly found in malignant thyroid tumors than in benign nodules (in blood and tumor).

Each patient went into thyroid surgery without having received any treatment. In the study's own analysis: A papillary thyroid cancer distant-metastasis classifier was built from CDR3 differences across clinicopathological groups. TCRdb reprocessed the PCR reads using MiXCR. V and J calls and clone size were set by TCRdb, not the authors. The repertoire holds several thousand clones, with around 36% as singletons. Germline CDR1 reads SGHAT; CDR2 reads FQDESV (reference sequence). This CDR3 has 16 residues. V lost 4 bases and J 7 bases, leaving 19 bases between the germline ends. Sequencing input: adjacent normal tissue. This receptor was identified in a female donor with papillary thyroid cancer or a benign thyroid nodule (not recorded which). Some clones in this sample may be carry-over from other donors' samples. This chain connects TRBV11-1 to TRBJ2-2; possible D gene TRBD2, 5 bases. In DNA form, the CDR3 reads TGTGCCAGCAGCTACCTCCCGGGAAGCTCAGGCGGGGAGCTGTTTTTT. Translated: CASSYLPGSSGGELFF.